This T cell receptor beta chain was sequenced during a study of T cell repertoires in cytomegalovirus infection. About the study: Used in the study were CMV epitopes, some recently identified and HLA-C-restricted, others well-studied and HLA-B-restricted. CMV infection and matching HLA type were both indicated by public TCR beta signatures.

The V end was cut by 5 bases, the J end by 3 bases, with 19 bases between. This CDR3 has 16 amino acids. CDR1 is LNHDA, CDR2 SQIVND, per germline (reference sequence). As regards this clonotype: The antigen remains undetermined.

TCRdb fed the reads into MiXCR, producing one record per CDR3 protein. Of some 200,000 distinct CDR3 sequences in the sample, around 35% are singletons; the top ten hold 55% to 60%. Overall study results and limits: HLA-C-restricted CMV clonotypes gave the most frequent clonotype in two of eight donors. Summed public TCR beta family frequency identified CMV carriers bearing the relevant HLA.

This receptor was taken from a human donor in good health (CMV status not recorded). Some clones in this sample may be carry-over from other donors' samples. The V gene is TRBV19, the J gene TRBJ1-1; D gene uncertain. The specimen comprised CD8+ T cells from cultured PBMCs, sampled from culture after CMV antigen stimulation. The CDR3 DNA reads TGTGCCAGTAGTGTAAACCCGGGATCGCCGGACACTGAAGCTTTCTTT. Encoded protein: CASSVNPGSPDTEAFF.